Below are 3 T cell receptor beta chains sequenced from a single sample in a study of T cell responses to AZD1222 COVID-19 vaccine. Data came from immunoSEQ multiplex PCR; TCRdb stores just in-frame clones and leaves some out. The sample shows about 140,000 clones, 70% to 90% of them seen only once. This sample comprised peripheral blood, obtained on day 0 of AZD1222 vaccination. The origin of the receptors is an adult in good health.

Only a few counts were recorded for this clone. This sequence joins TRBV7-6 and TRBJ2-1; the match to TRBD2 covers 9 bases. The CDR3 is 17 residues long. From germline, CDR1 is SGHVS and CDR2 FNYEAQ. The J segment lost 4 bases and the V segment lost 4 bases, leaving 11 bases of the junction unmatched. Here the CDR3 reads CASSYRASGDIYNEQFF. CDR3 nucleotides: TGTGCCAGCAGCTACCGGGCTAGCGGGGATATTTACAATGAGCAGTTCTTC.

The V and J genes are TRBV6-5 and TRBJ1-6; D possibly corresponds to TRBD1 (5 bases). The CDR3 is made up of 14 amino acids. The germline V gene has CDR1 MNHEY and CDR2 SVGAGI. Between the trimmed V and J ends, which lost 4 bases and 5 bases, there was a span of 9 bases. The CDR3 is CASSSQGNNSPLHF. The CDR3 nucleotides are TGTGCCAGCAGTTCGCAGGGAAATAATTCACCCCTCCACTTT.

The gene calls are TRBV28 and TRBJ2-4, with D possibly matching TRBD1 (6 bases). The CDR3 is 14 residues long. Germline lookup yields CDR1 MDHEN and CDR2 SYDVKM. CDR3 sequence (DNA): TGTGCATCCCAGGGGTCAGGGGCCAAAAACATTCAGTACTTC. Amino acids: CASQGSGAKNIQYF.